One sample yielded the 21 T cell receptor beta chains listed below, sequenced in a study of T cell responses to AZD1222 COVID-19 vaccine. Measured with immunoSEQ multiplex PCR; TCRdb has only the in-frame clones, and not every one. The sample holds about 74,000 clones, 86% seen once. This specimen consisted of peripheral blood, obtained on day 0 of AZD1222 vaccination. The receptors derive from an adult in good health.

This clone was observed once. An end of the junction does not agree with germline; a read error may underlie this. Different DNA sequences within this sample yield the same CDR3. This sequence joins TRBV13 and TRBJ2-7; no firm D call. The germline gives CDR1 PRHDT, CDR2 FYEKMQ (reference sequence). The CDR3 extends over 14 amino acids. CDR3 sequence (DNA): TGTGCCAGCAGCTTCCGGGCACCGTTCTACGAACAGTACTTC. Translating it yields CASSFRAPFYEQYF.

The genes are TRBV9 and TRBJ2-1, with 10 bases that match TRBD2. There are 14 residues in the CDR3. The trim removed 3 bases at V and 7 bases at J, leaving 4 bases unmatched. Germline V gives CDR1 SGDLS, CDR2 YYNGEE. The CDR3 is CASSGSGRGNEQFF. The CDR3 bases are TGTGCCAGCAGCGGCAGCGGGAGGGGAAATGAGCAGTTCTTC.

CDR3 bases: TGTGCCAGCAGTTTTCAGGTCCCAAAGAGCGAAAAACTGTTTTTT. It specifies CASSFQVPKSEKLFF. The chain has TRBV28 and TRBJ1-4; D is undetermined. The CDR3 totals 15 residues. Trimming left V 3 bases short and J 8 bases short, with 16 bases between. CDR1 is MDHEN and CDR2 is SYDVKM in the germline V gene.

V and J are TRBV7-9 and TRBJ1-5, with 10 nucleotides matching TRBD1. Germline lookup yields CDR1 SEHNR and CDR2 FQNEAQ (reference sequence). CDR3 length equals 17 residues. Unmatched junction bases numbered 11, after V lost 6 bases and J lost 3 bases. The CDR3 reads CASSLTLDRGSNQPQHF. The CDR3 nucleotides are TGTGCCAGCAGTTTGACCCTGGACAGGGGGTCCAATCAGCCCCAGCATTTT.

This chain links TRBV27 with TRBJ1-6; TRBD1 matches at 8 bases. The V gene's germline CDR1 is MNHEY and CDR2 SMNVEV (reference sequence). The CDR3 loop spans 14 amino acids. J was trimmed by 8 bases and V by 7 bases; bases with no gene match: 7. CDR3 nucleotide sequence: TGTGCCAGCAAGACCGGACAGGGTTATTCACCCCTCCACTTT. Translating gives CASKTGQGYSPLHF.

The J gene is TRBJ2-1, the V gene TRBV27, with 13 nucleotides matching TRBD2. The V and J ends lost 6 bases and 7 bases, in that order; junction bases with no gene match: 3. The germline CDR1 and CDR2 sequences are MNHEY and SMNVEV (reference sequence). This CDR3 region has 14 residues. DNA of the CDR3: TGTGCCAGCAGGTTACTAGCGGGGGGGAATGAGCAGTTCTTC. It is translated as CASRLLAGGNEQFF.

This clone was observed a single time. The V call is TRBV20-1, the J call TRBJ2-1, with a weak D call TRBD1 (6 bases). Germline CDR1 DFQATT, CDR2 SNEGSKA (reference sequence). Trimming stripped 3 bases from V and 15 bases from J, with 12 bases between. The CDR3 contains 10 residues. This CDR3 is CSASQGGRFF. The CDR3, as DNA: TGCAGTGCTAGTCAAGGGGGACGGTTCTTC.

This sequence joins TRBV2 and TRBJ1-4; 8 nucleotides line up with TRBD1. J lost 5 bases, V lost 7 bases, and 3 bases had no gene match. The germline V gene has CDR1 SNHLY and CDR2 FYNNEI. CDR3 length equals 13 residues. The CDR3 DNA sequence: TGTGCCAGCAACAGGGGGGCAAATGAAAAACTGTTTTTT. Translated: CASNRGANEKLFF.

Written as DNA, the CDR3 is TGTGCCAGCAGCGGACAGACAGGATCCTACGAGCAGTACTTC. Amino acid sequence: CASSGQTGSYEQYF. V and J are TRBV28 and TRBJ2-7, with D possibly matching TRBD1 (6 bases). Germline values: CDR1 MDHEN, CDR2 SYDVKM. The CDR3 has 14 residues. Trimming took 6 bases from V and 1 from J, leaving 13 bases between them.

The CDR3 bases are TGTGCCAGCAGTTTAGCCCGGGGAGCGGGGGCTCCGGTTGGAGAGACCCAGTACTTC. This translates into CASSLARGAGAPVGETQYF. The chain uses TRBV28 and TRBJ2-5; 8 nucleotides line up with TRBD2. J was trimmed by 4 bases and V by 2 bases; bases with no gene match: 18. The CDR3 totals 19 residues. Germline CDR1 and CDR2: MDHEN and SYDVKM.

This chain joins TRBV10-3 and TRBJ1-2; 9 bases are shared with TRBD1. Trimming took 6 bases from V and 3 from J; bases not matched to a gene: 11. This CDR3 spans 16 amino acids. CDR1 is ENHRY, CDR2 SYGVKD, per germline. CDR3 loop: CAIRGTGQTRDYGYTF. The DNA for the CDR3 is TGTGCCATCAGGGGGACAGGGCAGACCCGGGACTATGGCTACACCTTC.

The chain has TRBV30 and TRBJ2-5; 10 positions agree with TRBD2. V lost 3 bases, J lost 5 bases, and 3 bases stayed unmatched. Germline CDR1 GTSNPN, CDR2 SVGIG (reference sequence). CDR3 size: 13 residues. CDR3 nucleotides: TGTGCCTGGAGAGATAGCGGGAGGGAGACCCAGTACTTC. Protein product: CAWRDSGRETQYF.

CDR3 loop: CASSPRTANEKLFF. The CDR3 DNA follows: TGTGCCAGCAGCCCCCGGACAGCTAATGAAAAACTGTTTTTT. This chain connects TRBV9 to TRBJ1-4; perhaps TRBD1 as D (6 bases). CDR1 is SGDLS and CDR2 is YYNGEE in the germline V gene. The ends were cut back, 4 bases at V and 3 bases at J, with 10 bases in the middle. The CDR3 is made up of 14 amino acids. Drawing the rest from reference TRBV9 and TRBJ1-4, the complete variable domain is DSGVTQTPKHLITATGQRVTLRCSPRSGDLSVYWYQQSLDQGLQFLIQYYNGEERAKGNILERFSAQQFPDLHSELNLSSLELGDSALYFCASSPRTANEKLFFGSGTQLSVL.

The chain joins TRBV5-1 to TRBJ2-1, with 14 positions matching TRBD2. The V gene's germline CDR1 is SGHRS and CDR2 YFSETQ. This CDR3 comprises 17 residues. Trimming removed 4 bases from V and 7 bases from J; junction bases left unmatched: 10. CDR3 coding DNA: TGCGCCAGCAGCCACAGCCCCCGGACTAGCGGGGGGAATGAGCAGTTCTTC. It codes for CASSHSPRTSGGNEQFF.

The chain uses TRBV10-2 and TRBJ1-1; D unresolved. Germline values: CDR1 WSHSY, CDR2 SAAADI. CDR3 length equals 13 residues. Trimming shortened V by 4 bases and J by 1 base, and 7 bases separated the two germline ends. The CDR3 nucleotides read TGCGCCAGCAGTGGACTTAGGAACACTGAAGCTTTCTTT. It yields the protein CASSGLRNTEAFF.

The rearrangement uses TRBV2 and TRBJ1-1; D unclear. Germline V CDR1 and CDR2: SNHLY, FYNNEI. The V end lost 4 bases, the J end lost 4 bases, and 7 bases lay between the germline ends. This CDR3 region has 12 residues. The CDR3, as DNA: TGTGCCAGCAGTGCCTTTGGCACTGAAGCTTTCTTT. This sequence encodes CASSAFGTEAFF.

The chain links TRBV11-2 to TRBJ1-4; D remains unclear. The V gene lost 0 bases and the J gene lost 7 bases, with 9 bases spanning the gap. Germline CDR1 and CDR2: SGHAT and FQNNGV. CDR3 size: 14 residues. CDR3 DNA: TGTGCCAGCAGCTTAGACTCGATGGTTGAAAAACTGTTTTTT. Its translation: CASSLDSMVEKLFF.

DNA for the CDR3: TGTGCCAGTAGTCCGCACTACAGACAGGGAGGGGACTATGGCTACACCTTC. Translated, it gives CASSPHYRQGGDYGYTF. This sequence joins TRBV19 and TRBJ1-2; TRBD1 aligns across 7 bases. Unmatched junction bases numbered 15, after V lost 5 bases and J lost 3 bases. The germline CDR1 and CDR2 sequences are LNHDA and SQIVND (reference sequence). The CDR3 extends over 17 amino acids. Full variable domain (rest looked up from reference TRBV19 and TRBJ1-2): DGGITQSPKYLFRKEGQNVTLSCEQNLNHDAMYWYRQDPGQGLRLIYYSQIVNDFQKGDIAEGYSVSREKKESFPLTVTSAQKNPTAFYLCASSPHYRQGGDYGYTFGSGTRLTVV.

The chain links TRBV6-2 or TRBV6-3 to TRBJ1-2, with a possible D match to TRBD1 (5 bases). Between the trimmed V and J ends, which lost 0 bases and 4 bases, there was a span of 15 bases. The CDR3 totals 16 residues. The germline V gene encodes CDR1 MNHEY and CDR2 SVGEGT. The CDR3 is CASSYSAPPGVYGYTF. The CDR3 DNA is TGTGCCAGCAGTTACTCCGCTCCGCCGGGGGTCTATGGCTACACCTTC.

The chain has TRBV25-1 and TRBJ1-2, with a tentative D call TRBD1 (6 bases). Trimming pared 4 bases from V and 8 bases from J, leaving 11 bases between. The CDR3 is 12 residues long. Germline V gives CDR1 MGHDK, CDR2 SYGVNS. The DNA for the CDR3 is TGTGCCAGCAGTGCACAGGGTGTCGGCTACACCTTC. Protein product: CASSAQGVGYTF.

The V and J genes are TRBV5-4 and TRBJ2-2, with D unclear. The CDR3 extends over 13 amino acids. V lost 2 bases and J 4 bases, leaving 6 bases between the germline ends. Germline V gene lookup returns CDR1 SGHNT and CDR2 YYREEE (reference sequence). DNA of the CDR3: TGTGCCAGCAGCTTTTTTCTCACCGGGGAGCTGTTTTTT. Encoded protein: CASSFFLTGELFF.